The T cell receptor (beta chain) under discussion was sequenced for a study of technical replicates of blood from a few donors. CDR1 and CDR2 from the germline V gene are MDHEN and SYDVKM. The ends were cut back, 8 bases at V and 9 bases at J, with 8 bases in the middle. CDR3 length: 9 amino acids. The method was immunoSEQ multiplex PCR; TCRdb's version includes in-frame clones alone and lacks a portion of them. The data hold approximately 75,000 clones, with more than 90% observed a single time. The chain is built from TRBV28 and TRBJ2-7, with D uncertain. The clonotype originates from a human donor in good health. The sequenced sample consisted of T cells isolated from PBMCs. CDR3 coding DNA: TGTGCCAGCGGCCGTGGGCAGTACTTC. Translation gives CASGRGQYF.